The clone carrying this T cell receptor (beta chain) appeared a single time. This specimen belongs to a study of blood T cell repertoires in COVID-19. Overall study: There were acute and convalescent COVID-19 samples, and they came from the United States, Italy and Spain. T cells, B-cell-depleted T cells, or PBMCs supplied cDNA or gDNA.

The CDR3 is 21 residues long. TCRdb's table, derived via immunoSEQ multiplex PCR, lists solely in-frame clones and lacks some. The sample has 150,000 to 200,000 clones, around nine tenths seen once; the top ten hold around 7%. Sequenced material: peripheral blood. The clonotype originates from a man between 40 and 49 years old with acute or convalescent COVID-19. The chain carries TRBV12-2 and TRBJ1-5; no check of the table's D call, TRBD1, against the DNA was made. TRBV12-2 is tagged as a pseudogene. The CDR3 region is CASRLADPTGPGSSGNQPQHF. The CDR3 region has the DNA TGTGCAAGTCGCTTAGCAGACCCTACAGGGCCTGGGTCGTCAGGCAATCAGCCCCAGCATTTT.